What follows are 27 T cell receptor beta chains derived from one specimen sequenced in a study of blood T cell repertoires in COVID-19. Data came from immunoSEQ multiplex PCR; TCRdb stores just in-frame clones and leaves some out. The table records around 140,000 clones, 85% to 90% of them present only once. Sequencing was performed on peripheral blood. Receptors were obtained from a man aged 45-60 years with active COVID-19.

This sequence joins TRBV5-5 and TRBJ2-1; D uncertain. Germline V gives CDR1 SGHKS, CDR2 YYEKEE (reference sequence). The CDR3 contains 15 residues. V was trimmed by 4 bases and J by 1 base, leaving 12 bases between them. The chain's CDR3 is CASSPVLESYNEQFF. The CDR3 nucleotides are TGTGCCAGCAGCCCCGTATTGGAGTCCTACAATGAGCAGTTCTTC.

This chain uses TRBV19 with TRBJ1-1; D is unresolved. Germline V CDR1 and CDR2: LNHDA, SQIVND (reference sequence). This CDR3 region has 14 residues. V was trimmed by 2 bases and J by 1 base, leaving 8 bases between them. CDR3 DNA sequence: TGTGCCAGTAGTATAATTATCGGGAACACTGAAGCTTTCTTT. It is translated as CASSIIIGNTEAFF.

Here the CDR3 reads CASSTGLAGAGRYF. The CDR3 DNA follows: TGTGCCAGCAGCACGGGACTAGCGGGGGCCGGGCGGTATTTT. This chain links TRBV7-2 with TRBJ2-3; 14 nucleotides agree with TRBD2. Germline-derived CDR1 and CDR2 are SGHTA and FQGNSA. V lost 5 bases to trimming and J lost 14 bases; unmatched junction nucleotides: 9. The CDR3 is 14 residues long.

J is TRBJ2-3 and V is TRBV5-1, with a weak D call TRBD2 (5 bases). This CDR3 is 14 amino acids long. In germline, CDR1 is SGHRS, CDR2 YFSETQ. V was trimmed by 4 bases and J by 1 base, leaving 10 bases between them. DNA of the CDR3: TGCGCCAGCAGCCTTGACTACCGCACAGATACGCAGTATTTT. Its protein product is CASSLDYRTDTQYF. Filled out from reference TRBV5-1 and TRBJ2-3, the complete variable domain reads KAGVTQTPRYLIKTRGQQVTLSCSPISGHRSVSWYQQTPGQGLQFLFEYFSETQRNKGNFPGRFSGRQFSNSRSEMNVSTLELGDSALYLCASSLDYRTDTQYFGPGTRLTVL.

The gene calls are TRBV5-1 and TRBJ1-3, with D uncertain. This CDR3 is built from 15 residues. V lost 0 bases and J lost 4, with 11 bases in between. Germline assignment: CDR1 SGHRS and CDR2 YFSETQ. Written as DNA, the CDR3 is TGCGCCAGCAGCTTGGCCGAGGGCTCAGGAAACACCATATATTTT. Translated: CASSLAEGSGNTIYF. The whole variable domain, remainder taken from reference TRBV5-1 and TRBJ1-3, is KAGVTQTPRYLIKTRGQQVTLSCSPISGHRSVSWYQQTPGQGLQFLFEYFSETQRNKGNFPGRFSGRQFSNSRSEMNVSTLELGDSALYLCASSLAEGSGNTIYFGEGSWLTVV.

The chain is built from TRBV5-1 and TRBJ2-3; D is possibly TRBD2 (6 bases). This CDR3 has 17 residues. Deletions cut 0 bases from V and 0 bases from J, with 14 bases between. Germline assignment: CDR1 SGHRS and CDR2 YFSETQ. In DNA form, the CDR3 reads TGCGCCAGCAGCTTGGGCGCCGTAGCGGCGAGCACAGATACGCAGTATTTT. Translated: CASSLGAVAASTDTQYF.

The gene calls are TRBV5-5 and TRBJ1-5; TRBD1 matches at 11 bases. Germline V gene data show CDR1 as SGHKS and CDR2 as YYEKEE (reference sequence). The length of the CDR3 is 15 residues. J was trimmed by 7 bases and V by 4 bases; bases with no gene match: 7. Here the CDR3 reads CASSNPGQGVQPQHF. The CDR3 region has the DNA TGTGCCAGCAGCAATCCGGGACAGGGGGTGCAGCCCCAGCATTTT.

The genes are TRBV7-2 and TRBJ2-5; 11 bases line up with TRBD2. This CDR3 is 15 amino acids long. V was clipped by 8 bases and J by 2 bases; unmatched bases: 7. Germline V lookup: CDR1 SGHTA, CDR2 FQGNSA. The CDR3 reads CASEWTSGLQETQYF. CDR3 bases: TGTGCCAGCGAATGGACTAGCGGGTTGCAAGAGACCCAGTACTTC.

The chain joins TRBV9 to TRBJ2-1; a weak D match, TRBD2 (6 bases). V lost 0 bases and J lost 9, with 16 bases in between. This CDR3 contains 15 residues. Germline-derived CDR1 and CDR2 are SGDLS and YYNGEE. DNA of the CDR3: TGTGCCAGCAGCGTAGAGCCTAGCGAGGTGGGTGAGCAGTTCTTC. It is translated as CASSVEPSEVGEQFF.

This chain joins TRBV6-2 or TRBV6-3 and TRBJ2-6; no firm D call. Germline V gene sequence: CDR1 MNHEY, CDR2 SVGEGT. With 0 bases removed from V and 8 bases from J, the gap between germline ends came to 8 bases. The CDR3 consists of 14 residues. CDR3 DNA sequence: TGTGCCAGCAGTTACTCCCGGGTTACCAACGTCCTGACTTTC. Translating gives CASSYSRVTNVLTF.

This clone is a singleton in its sample. The chain employs TRBV7-9 and TRBJ2-7; tentatively, D is TRBD1 (5 bases). The CDR3 is made up of 13 amino acids. V lost 0 bases, J lost 2 bases, and 5 bases lay in between. Germline CDR1 and CDR2: SEHNR and FQNEAQ (reference sequence). DNA of the CDR3: TGTGCCAGCAGCTTAGCAGGGGCCTACGAGCAGTACTTC. It encodes CASSLAGAYEQYF.

The V gene is TRBV6-5, the J gene TRBJ2-7; D is unresolved. The CDR3 consists of 14 residues. Deletions cut 8 bases from V and 3 bases from J, with 17 bases between. CDR1 and CDR2 (germline): MNHEY, SVGAGI. The CDR3 sequence is CASVQESYDYEQYF. The CDR3 DNA reads TGTGCCAGCGTTCAAGAGTCGTACGACTACGAGCAGTACTTC.

The genes are TRBV7-2 and TRBJ1-5; tentatively, D is TRBD1 (5 bases). The germline V gene encodes CDR1 SGHTA and CDR2 FQGNSA. Trimming pared 3 bases from V and 3 bases from J, leaving 15 bases between. The CDR3 is 16 residues long. Written as DNA, the CDR3 is TGTGCCAGCAGCTTTGGTCACCGGGGACTCAATCAGCCCCAGCATTTT. It yields the protein CASSFGHRGLNQPQHF.

This chain connects TRBV19 to TRBJ2-2; a weak D match, TRBD1 (6 bases). V lost 5 bases, J lost 2 bases, and 9 bases lay in between. CDR3 size: 14 residues. CDR1 LNHDA and CDR2 SQIVND come from the germline V gene (reference sequence). The CDR3 bases are TGTGCCAGTAGTCCGGGACAAAACACCGGGGAGCTGTTTTTT. It yields the protein CASSPGQNTGELFF.

Here the CDR3 DNA reads TGTGCCAGCAGCTTAGTCGGGACAGTGAACACTGAAGCTTTCTTT. Translation gives CASSLVGTVNTEAFF. V is TRBV7-8 and J is TRBJ1-1; 7 nucleotides line up with TRBD1. The CDR3 has 15 amino acids. Germline CDR1 reads SGHVS; CDR2 reads FQNEAQ. V lost 1 base and J lost 0; bases outside the gene matches: 2.

The V gene is TRBV12-5, the J gene TRBJ1-6; possible D gene TRBD1, 6 bases. This CDR3 has 19 residues. The V end lost 3 bases, the J end lost 0 bases, and 18 bases lay between the germline ends. Germline CDR1 reads LGHNT; CDR2 reads FRNRAP. This CDR3 is CASGFVGTPRSSYNSPLHF. CDR3 DNA: TGTGCTAGTGGTTTTGTTGGGACACCGAGGAGCTCCTATAATTCACCCCTCCACTTT.

This clone was seen only a few times. The chain recombines TRBV6-2 or TRBV6-3 with TRBJ2-7, with 12 nucleotides matching TRBD1. Germline trimming cut 5 bases from V and 2 bases from J; bases unmatched to any gene: 13. The CDR3 has 18 residues. Germline V gene lookup returns CDR1 MNHEY and CDR2 SVGEGT. CDR3 DNA sequence: TGTGCCAGCAGTCTTGGGACAGGGGGCCTTAAAGTCCCCTACGAGCAGTACTTC. Encoded protein: CASSLGTGGLKVPYEQYF.

The chain carries TRBV3-1 (or the pseudogene TRBV3-2) and TRBJ1-1; TRBD1 matches 8 bases. The CDR3 runs 15 residues. Germline lookup yields CDR1 LGHDT and CDR2 YNNKEL (reference sequence). V gave up 5 bases and J gave up 1 base; unmatched junction bases: 6. The CDR3 nucleotides read TGTGCCAGCAGCTCGACAGGGGCGGGGAACACTGAAGCTTTCTTT. It yields the protein CASSSTGAGNTEAFF.

J is TRBJ2-3 and V is TRBV14, with 9 nucleotides matching TRBD2. This CDR3 comprises 16 residues. V shed 1 base, J shed 5 bases, and the junction held 7 bases outside the gene matches. Germline V lookup: CDR1 SGHDN, CDR2 FVKESK. The CDR3 coding sequence is TGTGCCAGCAGCCAAGGATTGGGACTAGCACAAGATACGCAGTATTTT. It is translated as CASSQGLGLAQDTQYF. Drawing the rest from reference TRBV14 and TRBJ2-3, the complete variable domain is EAGVTQFPSHSVIEKGQTVTLRCDPISGHDNLYWYRRVMGKEIKFLLHFVKESKQDESGMPNNRFLAERTGGTYSTLKVQPAELEDSGVYFCASSQGLGLAQDTQYFGPGTRLTVL.

The chain recombines TRBV7-2 with TRBJ2-7; D possibly corresponds to TRBD1 (6 bases). V shed 2 bases and J shed 0 bases, with 17 bases lying between them. From germline, CDR1 is SGHTA and CDR2 FQGNSA. This CDR3 has 17 residues. The CDR3: CASSLRPGEPLSYEQYF. The CDR3 region has the DNA TGTGCCAGCAGCTTACGGCCAGGGGAGCCCCTCTCCTACGAGCAGTACTTC. The full variable domain, in which reference TRBV7-2 and TRBJ2-7 provide the parts outside the CDR3, is GAGVSQSPSNKVTEKGKDVELRCDPISGHTALYWYRQSLGQGLEFLIYFQGNSAPDKSGLPSDRFSAERTGGSVSTLTIQRTQQEDSAVYLCASSLRPGEPLSYEQYFGPGTRLTVT.

The CDR3 nucleotides read TGTGCCAGCAGCGCCAGGGGGCTGGATCAGCCCCAGCATTTT. Translated: CASSARGLDQPQHF. V usage is TRBV7-2 and J usage is TRBJ1-5; 8 bases agree with TRBD1. Germline CDR1 reads SGHTA; CDR2 reads FQGNSA. This CDR3 spans 14 amino acids. Losses at the gene ends were 5 bases for V and 5 bases for J; bases not matched to a gene: 5.

The gene calls are TRBV7-8 and TRBJ2-5; 7 nucleotides align to TRBD2. Germline V gene data show CDR1 as SGHVS and CDR2 as FQNEAQ. The CDR3 extends over 17 amino acids. With 2 bases clipped from V and 5 bases from J, the junction kept 14 bases outside the gene matches. For the CDR3, the DNA is TGTGCCAGCAGCTTACCCTATCGACTAGCAATATCGGAGACCCAGTACTTC. Its translation is CASSLPYRLAISETQYF. Full variable domain (missing parts from reference TRBV7-8 and TRBJ2-5): GAGVSQSPRYKVAKRGQDVALRCDPISGHVSLFWYQQALGQGPEFLTYFQNEAQLDKSGLPSDRFFAERPEGSVSTLKIQRTQQEDSAVYLCASSLPYRLAISETQYFGPGTRLLVL.

The CDR3 DNA reads TGTGCCAGCAGCCTAACAGGGAATGAAAAACTGTTTTTT. This sequence encodes CASSLTGNEKLFF. The chain couples TRBV3-1 (or the pseudogene TRBV3-2) to TRBJ1-4; D may be TRBD1 (6 bases). Germline V lookup: CDR1 LGHDT, CDR2 YNNKEL (reference sequence). The V end was cut by 4 bases, the J end by 5 bases, with 8 bases between. The CDR3 consists of 13 residues.

The chain joins TRBV19 to TRBJ2-7; D is uncertain. The V gene lost 2 bases and the J gene lost 2 bases, with 10 bases spanning the gap. The V gene's germline CDR1 is LNHDA and CDR2 SQIVND (reference sequence). CDR3 length equals 14 residues. The CDR3 region is CASSIKQDAYEQYF. CDR3 nucleotides: TGTGCCAGTAGTATAAAGCAGGATGCCTACGAGCAGTACTTC.

The rearrangement joins TRBV10-3 to TRBJ2-3; TRBD2 is a possible D gene (6 bases). V was cut by 4 bases and J by 2 bases, with 25 bases left in between. Germline V gives CDR1 ENHRY, CDR2 SYGVKD. The CDR3 covers 19 residues. CDR3 in DNA: TGTGCCATCAGTGCTTATAGCCGCTTGGGACTTAATCCCACAGATACGCAGTATTTT. This encodes CAISAYSRLGLNPTDTQYF.

The chain has TRBV3-1 (or the pseudogene TRBV3-2) and TRBJ2-3; 11 bases line up with TRBD2. Germline values: CDR1 LGHDT, CDR2 YNNKEL (reference sequence). The length of the CDR3 is 16 residues. J lost 5 bases, V lost 0 bases, and 4 bases had no gene match. In DNA, the CDR3 is TGTGCCAGCAGCCAAGAACTAGCGGGGGCTGGAGATACGCAGTATTTT. Translation gives CASSQELAGAGDTQYF.

This clone has only a few counts. V and J are TRBV5-6 and TRBJ1-2; TRBD1 agrees at 7 bases. Germline-derived CDR1 and CDR2 are SGHDT and YYEEEE. The V gene end was trimmed by 4 bases and the J gene end by 7 bases; junction bases not matched to a gene: 19. The CDR3 contains 17 residues. CDR3 sequence: CASSPRPEDRFWFGYTF. The CDR3 region has the DNA TGTGCCAGCAGCCCTAGACCCGAGGACAGGTTTTGGTTTGGCTACACCTTC. Based on the CDR3 plus reference TRBV5-6 and TRBJ1-2, the full variable domain is DAGVTQSPTHLIKTRGQQVTLRCSPKSGHDTVSWYQQALGQGPQFIFQYYEEEERQRGNFPDRFSGHQFPNYSSELNVNALLLGDSALYLCASSPRPEDRFWFGYTFGSGTRLTVV.